A selection of T cell receptor beta chains follows, all from one sample in a study of T cell changes during pregnancy in multiple sclerosis. Assay used: immunoSEQ multiplex PCR; TCRdb lists only in-frame clones, some missing. The sample shows about 50,000 clones, about 90% of them seen only once. The source was CD8+ T cells from peripheral blood mononuclear cells, collected after pregnancy. These receptors were collected from a female donor with multiple sclerosis, enrolled in a pregnancy study. The CDR3 runs from the conserved cysteine through the conserved F or W. A D gene is named only where the DNA matches it firmly. Some rows have no size entry. The others give once, few or many, or a class for an expanded clone.

D gene: TRBD2
clone size: NA
V gene: TRBV9
J gene: TRBJ2-1
CDR3 DNA: TGTGCCAGCAGCCCCCGACTAGCGGGGGAGTACAATGAGCAGTTCTTC
CDR3 protein: CASSPRLAGEYNEQFF

D gene: TRBD1
clone size: NA
V gene: TRBV19
J gene: TRBJ2-2
CDR3 DNA: TGTGCCACTACACAGGGGGCGGGTGGGGAGCTGTTTTTT
CDR3 protein: CATTQGAGGELFF

D gene: NA
clone size: once
V gene: TRBV29-1
J gene: TRBJ2-7
CDR3 DNA: TGCAGCGTTGAGTTAGCCTACGAGCAGTACTTC
CDR3 protein: CSVELAYEQYF

D gene: NA
clone size: NA
V gene: TRBV7-8
J gene: TRBJ2-1
CDR3 DNA: TGTGCCAGCAGCTTAAGGACACGATTGGACAATGAGCAGTTCTTC
CDR3 protein: CASSLRTRLDNEQFF

D gene: NA
clone size: NA
V gene: TRBV2
J gene: TRBJ1-5
CDR3 DNA: TGTGCCAGCACCCTGGGAGGGCAGGGTGGGAATCAGCCCCAGCATTTT
CDR3 protein: CASTLGGQGGNQPQHF

D gene: NA
clone size: NA
V gene: TRBV19
J gene: TRBJ1-1
CDR3 DNA: TGTGCCAGTAGTATAGGTCAGGTTGAAGCTTTCTTT
CDR3 protein: CASSIGQVEAFF

D gene: NA
clone size: once
V gene: TRBV5-4
J gene: TRBJ2-3
CDR3 DNA: TGTGCCAGCAGCTTAGGTTCAGGCACGCAGTATTTT
CDR3 protein: CASSLGSGTQYF

D gene: NA
clone size: NA
V gene: TRBV18
J gene: TRBJ1-5
CDR3 DNA: TGTGCCAGCTCACCACCTTTTTCTGGCAATCAGCCCCAGCATTTT
CDR3 protein: CASSPPFSGNQPQHF

D gene: NA
clone size: NA
V gene: TRBV10-1
J gene: TRBJ2-7
CDR3 DNA: TGCGCCAGCAGTGAATCGGCGGGCCCAACCTACGAGCAGTACTTC
CDR3 protein: CASSESAGPTYEQYF

D gene: TRBD1
clone size: NA
V gene: TRBV4-3
J gene: TRBJ1-3
CDR3 DNA: TGCGCCAGCAAGTCCGGGACAGGGTACGCAAACACCATATATTTT
CDR3 protein: CASKSGTGYANTIYF

D gene: TRBD1
clone size: few
V gene: TRBV7-6
J gene: TRBJ1-1
CDR3 DNA: TGTGCCAGCAGCAACCCAAAGGGACAGGGGAACACTGAAGCTTTCTTT
CDR3 protein: CASSNPKGQGNTEAFF

D gene: TRBD1
clone size: NA
V gene: TRBV19
J gene: TRBJ2-7
CDR3 DNA: TGTGCCAGCCTGGGACAGGGATCCTACGAGCAGTACTTC
CDR3 protein: CASLGQGSYEQYF

D gene: NA
clone size: NA
V gene: TRBV27
J gene: TRBJ1-5
CDR3 DNA: TGTGCCAGCAGTTTATTGGGGCGGACGAGCAATCAGCCCCAGCATTTT
CDR3 protein: CASSLLGRTSNQPQHF

D gene: NA
clone size: NA
V gene: TRBV2
J gene: TRBJ1-1
CDR3 DNA: TGTGCCAGCAGTGAAGGCCCCGTGGGCTATGAAGCTTTCTTT
CDR3 protein: CASSEGPVGYEAFF

D gene: TRBD1
clone size: NA
V gene: TRBV6-5
J gene: TRBJ2-3
CDR3 DNA: TGTGCCAGCAGTTACGGGACAGGGGCGTTCACAGATACGCAGTATTTT
CDR3 protein: CASSYGTGAFTDTQYF

D gene: NA
clone size: NA
V gene: TRBV7-8
J gene: TRBJ2-5
CDR3 DNA: TGTGCCAGCAGACGACAGGTGGGGATCCAAGAGACCCAGTACTTC
CDR3 protein: CASRRQVGIQETQYF

D gene: TRBD1
clone size: NA
V gene: TRBV29-1
J gene: TRBJ1-5
CDR3 DNA: TGCAGCGTTGTACCGGACAGGGGATGGGTTCAGCCCCAGCATTTT
CDR3 protein: CSVVPDRGWVQPQHF

D gene: NA
clone size: NA
V gene: TRBV9
J gene: TRBJ1-1
CDR3 DNA: TGTGCCAGCAGCGTAGAGGGGGGGGCGGCAACTGAAGCTTTCTTT
CDR3 protein: CASSVEGGAATEAFF

D gene: NA
clone size: NA
V gene: TRBV10-3
J gene: TRBJ1-4
CDR3 DNA: TGTGCCATCAGTGAGGGGCAGCCTAATGAAAAACTGTTTTTT
CDR3 protein: CAISEGQPNEKLFF

D gene: TRBD2
clone size: NA
V gene: TRBV7-2
J gene: TRBJ2-1
CDR3 DNA: TGTGCCAGCAGCTTAGCGCCGGCGTCTAGCGGCTCCTACAATGAGCAGTTCTTC
CDR3 protein: CASSLAPASSGSYNEQFF

D gene: NA
clone size: NA
V gene: TRBV7-6
J gene: TRBJ1-5
CDR3 DNA: TGTGCCAGCAGCTTAGAGGGGATCCAGCCCCAGCATTTT
CDR3 protein: CASSLEGIQPQHF

D gene: TRBD1
clone size: NA
V gene: TRBV9
J gene: TRBJ1-4
CDR3 DNA: TGTGCCAGCAGCTCCGGACAGGGGGCAACTAATGAAAAACTGTTTTTT
CDR3 protein: CASSSGQGATNEKLFF

D gene: NA
clone size: NA
V gene: TRBV9
J gene: TRBJ1-1
CDR3 DNA: TGTGCCAGCAGCGGCGACTGGAACACTGAAGCTTTCTTT
CDR3 protein: CASSGDWNTEAFF

D gene: TRBD2
clone size: NA
V gene: TRBV5-4
J gene: TRBJ2-1
CDR3 DNA: TGTGCCAGCAGCGATAGCGGGGGGGCCGGTGAGCAGTTCTTC
CDR3 protein: CASSDSGGAGEQFF

D gene: NA
clone size: NA
V gene: TRBV10-3
J gene: TRBJ1-2
CDR3 DNA: TGTGCCATCGAGCAGGGGTATGGCTACACCTTC
CDR3 protein: CAIEQGYGYTF

D gene: TRBD1
clone size: NA
V gene: TRBV27
J gene: TRBJ1-5
CDR3 DNA: TGTGCCAGCAGTTTCCGCGGGACAGATATTAAGCCCCAGCATTTT
CDR3 protein: CASSFRGTDIKPQHF

D gene: TRBD1
clone size: NA
V gene: TRBV30
J gene: TRBJ1-5
CDR3 DNA: TGTGCCTGGAGTGTTCGAGGGGGCGGTCAGCCCCAGCATTTT
CDR3 protein: CAWSVRGGGQPQHF

D gene: TRBD1
clone size: NA
V gene: TRBV28
J gene: TRBJ1-1
CDR3 DNA: TGTGCCAGCAGCTTCGGGACAGGGGGAGCTTTCTTT
CDR3 protein: CASSFGTGGAFF

D gene: TRBD1
clone size: NA
V gene: TRBV4-3
J gene: TRBJ2-7
CDR3 DNA: TGCGCCAGCAGCCGAGAATCGGACAGGGGGCCCTACGAGCAGTACTTC
CDR3 protein: CASSRESDRGPYEQYF

D gene: NA
clone size: NA
V gene: TRBV19
J gene: TRBJ1-5
CDR3 DNA: TGTGCCAGTAGTATAGCTCCGGGTCTTAATCAGCCCCAGCATTTT
CDR3 protein: CASSIAPGLNQPQHF

D gene: NA
clone size: NA
V gene: TRBV6-1
J gene: TRBJ2-5
CDR3 DNA: TGTGCCAGCATCGAGGGTGCTCTTCGGTACTTC
CDR3 protein: CASIEGALRYF

D gene: NA
clone size: NA
V gene: TRBV5-6
J gene: TRBJ1-4
CDR3 DNA: TGTGCCAGCAGCTCCGGGGGAGAGGAAAAACTGTTTTTT
CDR3 protein: CASSSGGEEKLFF

D gene: NA
clone size: NA
V gene: TRBV29-1
J gene: TRBJ1-2
CDR3 DNA: TGCAGCTGGTACAGGCTTAACTATGGCTACACCTTC
CDR3 protein: CSWYRLNYGYTF

D gene: NA
clone size: NA
V gene: TRBV29-1
J gene: TRBJ1-2
CDR3 DNA: TGCAGCGTTGAAGGGGAACAGGGAAGCTATCTAGCTAACTATGGCTACACCTTC
CDR3 protein: CSVEGEQGSYLANYGYTF

D gene: NA
clone size: NA
V gene: TRBV1
J gene: TRBJ2-7
CDR3 DNA: TGCACCAGCAGCCAAGCCAGCGGGAGCTCCTACGAGCAGTACTTC
CDR3 protein: CTSSQASGSSYEQYF

D gene: NA
clone size: NA
V gene: TRBV5-1
J gene: TRBJ2-7
CDR3 DNA: TGCGCCAGCAGCTTGAGCGGAGGCTACGAGCAGTACTTC
CDR3 protein: CASSLSGGYEQYF

D gene: NA
clone size: NA
V gene: TRBV6-5
J gene: TRBJ1-4
CDR3 DNA: TGTGCCAGCAGTTACTCGGAGCGGGGGAATGAAAAACTGTTTTTT
CDR3 protein: CASSYSERGNEKLFF

D gene: TRBD2
clone size: few
V gene: TRBV14
J gene: TRBJ2-1
CDR3 DNA: TGTGCCAGCAGCCAAGAAGGCCTAGCGGGAGTCTATGAGCAGTTCTTC
CDR3 protein: CASSQEGLAGVYEQFF

D gene: TRBD2
clone size: NA
V gene: TRBV7-3
J gene: TRBJ2-1
CDR3 DNA: TGTGCCAGCAGCATCGGGACTAGCGGGGAATACAATGAGCAGTTCTTC
CDR3 protein: CASSIGTSGEYNEQFF

D gene: NA
clone size: NA
V gene: TRBV14
J gene: TRBJ2-7
CDR3 DNA: TGTGCCAGCAGCCAAGCCAACGGTACCTACGAGCAGTACTTC
CDR3 protein: CASSQANGTYEQYF

D gene: TRBD1
clone size: NA
V gene: TRBV29-1
J gene: TRBJ1-1
CDR3 DNA: TGCAGCGTTGCGACAGGGGAGGGCACTGAAGCTTTCTTT
CDR3 protein: CSVATGEGTEAFF

D gene: TRBD1
clone size: NA
V gene: TRBV2
J gene: TRBJ1-1
CDR3 DNA: TGTGCCAGCAACAGGGGTAACACTGAAGCTTTCTTT
CDR3 protein: CASNRGNTEAFF

D gene: TRBD1
clone size: NA
V gene: TRBV30
J gene: TRBJ2-3
CDR3 DNA: TGTGCCTGGAGTACTGGGACAGCGAGCACAGATACGCAGTATTTT
CDR3 protein: CAWSTGTASTDTQYF

D gene: TRBD1
clone size: once
V gene: TRBV6-6
J gene: TRBJ1-5
CDR3 DNA: TGTGCCAGCAGTTCCTCGACGACAGGGAATCAGCCCCAGCATTTT
CDR3 protein: CASSSSTTGNQPQHF

D gene: TRBD2
clone size: once
V gene: TRBV4-2
J gene: TRBJ2-2
CDR3 DNA: TGTGCCAGCAGCCAAGATTTTTCCGGGGGGAGAACCGGGGAGCTGTTTTTT
CDR3 protein: CASSQDFSGGRTGELFF

D gene: NA
clone size: NA
V gene: TRBV5-8
J gene: TRBJ1-3
CDR3 DNA: TGTGCCAGCAGCTTGGTGGCTGCTGGAAACACCATATATTTT
CDR3 protein: CASSLVAAGNTIYF

D gene: NA
clone size: once
V gene: TRBV12-5
J gene: TRBJ1-4
CDR3 DNA: TGTGCTAGTGGTTTGAGACTCCAAGAAAAACTGTTTTTT
CDR3 protein: CASGLRLQEKLFF

D gene: TRBD1
clone size: NA
V gene: TRBV2
J gene: TRBJ2-5
CDR3 DNA: TGTGCCAGCAGTGGTGACAGGGGGCGCCCAGAGACCCAGTACTTC
CDR3 protein: CASSGDRGRPETQYF

D gene: TRBD1
clone size: NA
V gene: TRBV7-3
J gene: TRBJ2-7
CDR3 DNA: TGTGCCGGGGTGGGACAGGGAGGCGTCGAGCAGTACTTC
CDR3 protein: CAGVGQGGVEQYF

D gene: TRBD1
clone size: few
V gene: TRBV6-1
J gene: TRBJ1-3
CDR3 DNA: TGTGCCAGCAGTGGTACAGGGGATCTTGCTCCCGGAGACACCATATATTTT
CDR3 protein: CASSGTGDLAPGDTIYF

D gene: TRBD1
clone size: NA
V gene: TRBV12-5
J gene: TRBJ1-5
CDR3 DNA: TGTGCTAGTGGTGCCGGGACAGCAAGCAATCAGCCCCAGCATTTT
CDR3 protein: CASGAGTASNQPQHF

D gene: NA
clone size: NA
V gene: TRBV27
J gene: TRBJ1-2
CDR3 DNA: TGTGCCAGCAGTTTATTGGGGGAGGGACCCGGCTACACCTTC
CDR3 protein: CASSLLGEGPGYTF

D gene: NA
clone size: NA
V gene: TRBV6-6
J gene: TRBJ2-7
CDR3 DNA: TGTGCCAGCAGACAGGACTACGAGCAGTACTTC
CDR3 protein: CASRQDYEQYF

D gene: TRBD1
clone size: NA
V gene: TRBV4-3
J gene: TRBJ2-7
CDR3 DNA: TGCGCCAGCAGCCAAGGCGTGGGGGACAGCGAGCAGTACTTC
CDR3 protein: CASSQGVGDSEQYF

D gene: NA
clone size: NA
V gene: TRBV5-5
J gene: TRBJ1-5
CDR3 DNA: TGTGCCAGCAGCTTAAGAACACATCAGCCCCAGCATTTT
CDR3 protein: CASSLRTHQPQHF

D gene: NA
clone size: few
V gene: TRBV7-9
J gene: TRBJ2-1
CDR3 DNA: TGTGCCAGCAGCTTAGGACTACATTACAATGAGCAGTTCTTC
CDR3 protein: CASSLGLHYNEQFF

D gene: TRBD2
clone size: NA
V gene: TRBV5-1
J gene: TRBJ2-7
CDR3 DNA: TGCGCCAGCAGTTCGGGACTAGGGGCCTACGAGCAGTACTTC
CDR3 protein: CASSSGLGAYEQYF